A single sample is the source of the 3 T cell receptor beta chains below, sequenced in a study of OX40 agonist ivuxolimab in advanced cancers. TCRdb's table, derived via immunoSEQ multiplex PCR, lists solely in-frame clones and lacks some. The table lists about 54,000 clones, approximately 91% of them singletons. The sequences come from CD4+ or CD8+ T cells sorted from blood, collected in a trial of the OX40 agonist ivuxolimab. All receptors come from an adult with an advanced solid tumor such as melanoma, head and neck, liver or kidney cancer.

The chain uses TRBV21-1 and TRBJ2-1; the D call TRBD1 from the table was never checked on the DNA. TRBV21-1 is labeled a pseudogene. The CDR3 consists of 16 residues. The CDR3 is CASSKQTDNTYNEQFF. The CDR3 region has the DNA TGTGCCAGCAGCAAACAGACAGATAACACCTACAATGAGCAGTTCTTC.

The rearrangement uses TRBV7-6 and TRBJ1-5, with D possibly TRBD1 on 5 matching bases. Per the germline V gene, CDR1 is SGHVS and CDR2 is FNYEAQ. There are 15 residues in the CDR3. The ends were cut back, 5 bases at V and 4 bases at J, with 15 bases in the middle. In DNA form, the CDR3 reads TGTGCCAGCAGCCCTATAGACAGACCGAATCAGCCCCAGCATTTT. The encoded protein is CASSPIDRPNQPQHF.

The rearrangement links TRBV5-4 to TRBJ2-7; the D is unclear. V shed 0 bases and J shed 0 bases, with 7 bases lying between them. This CDR3 spans 14 amino acids. Germline lookup yields CDR1 SGHNT and CDR2 YYREEE (reference sequence). CDR3 protein: CASSLAGSSYEQYF. DNA of the CDR3: TGTGCCAGCAGCTTGGCCGGGTCCTCCTACGAGCAGTACTTC.